The rows below give T cell receptor beta chains drawn from one sample of a study of regulatory T cells in long-lasting Graves disease. TCRdb reprocessed the multiplex PCR reads with MiXCR, giving one entry per CDR3 protein. Of a few hundred thousand distinct CDR3 sequences in the sample, around a quarter were seen once. The source was peripheral blood mononuclear cells (PBMCs), collected when the disease was refractory, from a patient treated with antithyroid drugs. Receptors originate from a female donor with Graves disease. Both conserved end residues are part of each CDR3. D genes are given only for firm matches. The size entry is marked missing in some rows and otherwise reads once, few, many or a size class.

j_call,d_call,v_call,clone_size,cdr3_nt,cdr3_aa
TRBJ1-5,TRBD1,TRBV20-1,.,TGCAGTGCTCCGGGACAGGGTGGGTTGGGCAATCAGCCCCAGCATTTT,CSAPGQGGLGNQPQHF
TRBJ1-3,TRBD1,TRBV19,.,TGTGCCAGCAGACAGGGGGCTGGAAACACCATATATTTT,CASRQGAGNTIYF
TRBJ2-7,.,TRBV5-1,.,TGCGCCAGCAGCGGCGGGGCTGCCGGCTACGAGCAGTACTTC,CASSGGAAGYEQYF
TRBJ2-4,.,TRBV28,many,TGTGCCAGCAGTTGGGGGGGGGCCGAAAAACAGTACTTC,CASSWGGAEKQYF
TRBJ2-7,.,TRBV20-1,few,TGCAGTGCTAGAGGGGGGCAAGGAAGTCACTACGAGCAGTACTTC,CSARGGQGSHYEQYF
TRBJ2-3,TRBD2,TRBV2,once,TGTGCCAGCAGTGAACAGGCTAGCGGGAGCGGTACGCAGTATTTT,CASSEQASGSGTQYF
TRBJ2-7,.,TRBV19,few,TGTGCCAGTAGTACTAGGGCCTCAAGGGACTACGAGCAGTACTTC,CASSTRASRDYEQYF
TRBJ1-5,.,TRBV6-1,many,TGTGCCAGCAGTGTAGCGCCCCAGCATTTT,CASSVAPQHF
TRBJ1-1,.,TRBV6-6,.,TGTGCCAGCAGTTACTCGGGGTTCGGCATGAACACTGAAGCTTTCTTT,CASSYSGFGMNTEAFF
TRBJ2-7,TRBD2,TRBV7-7,.,TGTGCCAGCAGCCCGGGACTAGCGCCATCCGACGAGCAGTACTTC,CASSPGLAPSDEQYF
TRBJ2-7,TRBD1,TRBV18,few,TGTGCCAGCAGCCCCGGACAGGGAAACTACGAGCAGTACTTC,CASSPGQGNYEQYF
TRBJ2-7,.,TRBV7-9,.,TGTGCCAGCAGCTTATGGGCGGGCGAAACCTACGAGCAGTACTTC,CASSLWAGETYEQYF
TRBJ2-5,TRBD2,TRBV10-3,.,TGTGCCATCAGTGACCCAATAGATAGCGGGAGAGAACAAGAGACCCAGTACTTC,CAISDPIDSGREQETQYF
TRBJ2-7,.,TRBV12-5,.,TGTGCTAGTGGTCCGATCTACGAGCAGTACTTC,CASGPIYEQYF
TRBJ1-3,.,TRBV2,.,TGTGCCAGCAGTGATGGGGGGGGCAGCTCTGGAAACACCATATATTTT,CASSDGGGSSGNTIYF
TRBJ1-1,.,TRBV15,few,TGTGCCACCAGCAGGGGTGGGCTATCGAACACTGAAGCTTTCTTT,CATSRGGLSNTEAFF
TRBJ2-5,TRBD2,TRBV19,few,TGTGCCAGTAGTGCAACTAGCGGGAGAGGTCTAGAGACCCAGTACTTC,CASSATSGRGLETQYF
TRBJ2-5,.,TRBV10-3,few,TGTGCCATCAGTCGGGGGAGGGGGAACCAAGAGACCCAGTACTTC,CAISRGRGNQETQYF
TRBJ1-3,.,TRBV28,.,TGTGCCAGCAGTTTATTTACCTCTGGAAACACCATATATTTT,CASSLFTSGNTIYF
TRBJ1-4,TRBD1,TRBV20-1,many,TGCAGTGCTAATGACAGGGGAGGCGAAAAACTGTTTTTT,CSANDRGGEKLFF
TRBJ1-2,TRBD1,TRBV7-9,many,TGTGCCAGCAGTACGGGACAGGGGAACTATGGCTACACCTTC,CASSTGQGNYGYTF
TRBJ1-2,.,TRBV9,.,TGTGCCAGCAGCTCAAATACCGATGGCTACACCTTC,CASSSNTDGYTF
TRBJ1-1,TRBD1,TRBV19,.,TGTGCCAGTAGTATTCAGGACAGGGAGAACACTGAAGCTTTCTTT,CASSIQDRENTEAFF
TRBJ1-1,.,TRBV4-1,.,TGCGCCAGCAGCCAAGAAATCATGAACACTGAAGCTTTCTTT,CASSQEIMNTEAFF
TRBJ2-2,.,TRBV20-1,.,TGCAGTGCTCCGCGGGGACCCGGGGAGCTGTTTTTT,CSAPRGPGELFF
TRBJ2-2,.,TRBV7-8,few,TGTGCCAGCAGCTTAGACGCCCTAACGGGGGAGCTGTTTTTT,CASSLDALTGELFF
TRBJ2-7,.,TRBV6-5,.,TGTGCCAGCAGTTCGCAGGGGCGAAACTCCTACGAGCAGTACTTC,CASSSQGRNSYEQYF
TRBJ2-5,.,TRBV12-3/TRBV12-4,many,TGTGCCAGCAGTTTAGACGCGGCGACTAGTCGGAAGACCCAGTACTTC,CASSLDAATSRKTQYF
TRBJ1-3,.,TRBV7-9,.,TGTGCCAGCAGCTTAGAAATCGGAGGTAGGAGGAGGACTGGAAACACCATATATTTT,CASSLEIGGRRRTGNTIYF
TRBJ2-7,.,TRBV20-1,many,TGCAGTGCTAGAGAGAAGGGCGCCGTGAGGGAGCAGTACTTC,CSAREKGAVREQYF
TRBJ2-5,TRBD1,TRBV6-1,.,TGTGCCAGCAGTCTGGGACAGACTTTTTCTCAAGAGACCCAGTACTTC,CASSLGQTFSQETQYF
TRBJ1-4,TRBD1,TRBV4-3,many,TGCGCCAGCAGCCAAGATAGTAGGACAGGGGATGAAAAACTGTTTTTT,CASSQDSRTGDEKLFF
TRBJ2-7,TRBD2,TRBV28,.,TGTGCCAGCAGCCACGGAGGACTAGCGGGAGACGAGCAGTACTTC,CASSHGGLAGDEQYF
TRBJ1-2,.,TRBV5-6,.,TGTGCCAGCGGAAGGGGTTCCTATGGCTACACCTTC,CASGRGSYGYTF
TRBJ2-5,TRBD1,TRBV6-1,.,TGTGCCACCGGACCGGGACAGGGGGTTGAGACCCAGTACTTC,CATGPGQGVETQYF
TRBJ1-4,.,TRBV30,.,TGTGCCTGGAGTGATGGAGCAGAAAAACTGTTTTTT,CAWSDGAEKLFF
TRBJ2-5,TRBD2,TRBV20-1,many,TGCAGTGCGAATCCGGGACTAGCAAACCAAGAGACCCAGTACTTC,CSANPGLANQETQYF
TRBJ1-2,.,TRBV19,.,TGTGCCAGTAGCCCTACAGGGAGTCGGGGCTACACCTTC,CASSPTGSRGYTF
TRBJ1-1,.,TRBV19,.,TGTGCCAGTAGCCCGGGGCTGGACACTGAAGCTTTCTTT,CASSPGLDTEAFF
TRBJ2-7,.,TRBV5-1,many,TGCGCCAGCTCCCCTCGGGTGGGCTCCTACGAGCAGTACTTC,CASSPRVGSYEQYF
TRBJ1-3,.,TRBV6-2/TRBV6-3,.,TGTGCCAGCAGGCGAGGAAACACCATATATTTT,CASRRGNTIYF
TRBJ1-1,.,TRBV28,many,TGTGCCAGCAGTCCTCCCACTATGAACACTGAAGCTTTCTTT,CASSPPTMNTEAFF
TRBJ2-5,.,TRBV6-2/TRBV6-3,.,TGTGCCAGCAGTCCCGGACCAGGGCAGGGGGGCGTCTTCCAAGAGACCCAGTACTTC,CASSPGPGQGGVFQETQYF
TRBJ2-1,.,TRBV28,many,TGTGCCAGCAGTTCCACTAGTTGGGACTCGCTGGGCTCCTACAATGAGCAGTTCTTC,CASSSTSWDSLGSYNEQFF
TRBJ2-2,TRBD2,TRBV7-2,.,TGTGCCAGCAAACAATCCTGGACTAGGCCCACCGGGGAGCTGTTTTTT,CASKQSWTRPTGELFF
TRBJ2-7,.,TRBV9,.,TGTGCCAGCAGCGTTGGCACAGTGGCCCACGAGCAGTACTTC,CASSVGTVAHEQYF
TRBJ1-6,.,TRBV4-3,.,TGCGCCAGCAGCCAAGATACCTGGGTGTCACCCCTCCACTTT,CASSQDTWVSPLHF
TRBJ1-1,.,TRBV6-2/TRBV6-3,many,TGTGCCAGCAGTTATAATGTGAACACTGAAGCTTTCTTT,CASSYNVNTEAFF
TRBJ2-7,TRBD2,TRBV6-2/TRBV6-3,.,TGTGCCAGCAGTTATGAGCTAGCGGGATTCTCCTACGAGCAGTACTTC,CASSYELAGFSYEQYF
TRBJ1-2,.,TRBV5-1,.,TGCGCCAGCAGCAGAGACAGGAGCGGCTATGGCTACACCTTC,CASSRDRSGYGYTF
TRBJ2-1,TRBD1,TRBV12-3/TRBV12-4,.,TGTGCCAGCAGTTTGTCGGGACAGGTCGGAGAGCAGTTCTTC,CASSLSGQVGEQFF
TRBJ1-2,.,TRBV25-1,.,TGTGCCAGCAGTGATCCAAGGGGCGGGAACTATGGCTACACCTTC,CASSDPRGGNYGYTF